This entry concerns a single TCR beta chain. No antigen is known for it. These data belong to a study of blood T cells in healthy people across ages. Combining a sample-barcoded 5' primer with a J-beta primer mix, a second PCR ran for roughly 6 to 12 cycles. TCRdb reprocessed the 5' RACE reads with MiXCR, giving one entry per CDR3 protein. Here the sample spans some 1.5 million distinct CDR3 sequences, approximately 28% being singletons. Overall study results and limits: With unsorted PBMCs, a conclusive comparison of naive versus antigen-experienced cells was not possible.

The TCR comes from a woman aged 30 to 39 in good health. The source material was blood.

The chain's CDR3 is CASSPGTSGSKSLETQYF. The CDR3 DNA follows: TGTGCCAGCAGCCCCGGGACTAGCGGGAGTAAAAGTCTAGAGACCCAGTACTTC. This rearrangement joins TRBV11-2 to TRBJ2-5; 14 positions agree with TRBD2. This CDR3 contains 18 residues. The germline CDR1 and CDR2 sequences are SGHAT and FQNNGV. V shed 5 bases and J 4 bases; nucleotides not matched to a gene: 12.